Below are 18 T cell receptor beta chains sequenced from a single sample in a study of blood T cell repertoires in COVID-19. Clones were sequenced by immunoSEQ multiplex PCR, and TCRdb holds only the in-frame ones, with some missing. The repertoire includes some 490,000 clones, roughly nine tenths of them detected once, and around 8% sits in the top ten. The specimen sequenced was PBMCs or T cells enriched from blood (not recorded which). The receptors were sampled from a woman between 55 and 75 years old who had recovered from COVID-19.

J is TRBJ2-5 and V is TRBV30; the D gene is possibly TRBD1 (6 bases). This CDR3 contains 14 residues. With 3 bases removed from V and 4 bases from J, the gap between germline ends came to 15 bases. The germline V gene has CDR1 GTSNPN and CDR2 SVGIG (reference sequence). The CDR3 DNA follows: TGTGCCTGGAGGCCCTCGGCAGGGGTAGAGACCCAGTACTTC. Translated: CAWRPSAGVETQYF.

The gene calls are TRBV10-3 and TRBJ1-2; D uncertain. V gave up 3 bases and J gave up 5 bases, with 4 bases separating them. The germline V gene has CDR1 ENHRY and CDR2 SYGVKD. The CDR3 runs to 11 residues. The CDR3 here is CAISDPYGYTF. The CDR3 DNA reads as TGTGCCATCAGTGACCCATATGGCTACACCTTC.

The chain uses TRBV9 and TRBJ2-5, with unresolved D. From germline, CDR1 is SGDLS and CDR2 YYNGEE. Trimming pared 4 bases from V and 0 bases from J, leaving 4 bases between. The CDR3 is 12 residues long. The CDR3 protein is CASSSNQETQYF. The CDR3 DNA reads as TGTGCCAGCAGCTCCAACCAAGAGACCCAGTACTTC. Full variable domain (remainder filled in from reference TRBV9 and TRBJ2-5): DSGVTQTPKHLITATGQRVTLRCSPRSGDLSVYWYQQSLDQGLQFLIQYYNGEERAKGNILERFSAQQFPDLHSELNLSSLELGDSALYFCASSSNQETQYFGPGTRLLVL.

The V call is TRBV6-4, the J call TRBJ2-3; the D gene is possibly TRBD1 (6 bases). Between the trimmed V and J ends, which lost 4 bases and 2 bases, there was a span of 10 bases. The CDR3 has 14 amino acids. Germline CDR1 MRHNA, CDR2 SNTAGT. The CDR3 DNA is TGTGCCAGCAGTGTTACAGGGTTCACAGATACGCAGTATTTT. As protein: CASSVTGFTDTQYF.

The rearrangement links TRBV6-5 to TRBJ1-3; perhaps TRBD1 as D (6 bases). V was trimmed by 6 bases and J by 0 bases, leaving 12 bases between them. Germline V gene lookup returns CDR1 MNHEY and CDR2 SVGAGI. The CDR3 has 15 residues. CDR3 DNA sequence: TGTGCCAGCAGCTCCGGACAGATCTCTGGAAACACCATATATTTT. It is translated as CASSSGQISGNTIYF.

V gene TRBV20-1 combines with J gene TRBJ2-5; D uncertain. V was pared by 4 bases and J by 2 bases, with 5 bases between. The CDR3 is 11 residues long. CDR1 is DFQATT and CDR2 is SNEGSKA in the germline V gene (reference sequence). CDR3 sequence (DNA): TGCAGTGCTACCCGTCAAGAGACCCAGTACTTC. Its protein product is CSATRQETQYF.

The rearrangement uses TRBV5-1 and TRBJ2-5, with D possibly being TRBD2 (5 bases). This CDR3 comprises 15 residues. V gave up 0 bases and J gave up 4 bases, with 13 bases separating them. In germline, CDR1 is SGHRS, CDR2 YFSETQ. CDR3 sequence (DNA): TGCGCCAGCAGCTTGGGCGGGCGTGGACTAGAGACCCAGTACTTC. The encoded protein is CASSLGGRGLETQYF.

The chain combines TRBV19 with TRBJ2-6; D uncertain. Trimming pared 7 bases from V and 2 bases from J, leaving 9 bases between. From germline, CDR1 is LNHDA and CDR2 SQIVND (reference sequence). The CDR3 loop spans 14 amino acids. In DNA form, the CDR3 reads TGTGCCAGTACCACAGACGCTGGGGCCAACGTCCTGACTTTC. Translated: CASTTDAGANVLTF.

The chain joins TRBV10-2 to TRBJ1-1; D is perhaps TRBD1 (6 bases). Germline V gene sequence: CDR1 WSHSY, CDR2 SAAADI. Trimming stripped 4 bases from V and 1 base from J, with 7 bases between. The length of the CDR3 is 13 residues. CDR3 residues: CASSADRNTEAFF. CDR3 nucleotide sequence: TGCGCCAGCAGTGCGGACAGGAACACTGAAGCTTTCTTT.

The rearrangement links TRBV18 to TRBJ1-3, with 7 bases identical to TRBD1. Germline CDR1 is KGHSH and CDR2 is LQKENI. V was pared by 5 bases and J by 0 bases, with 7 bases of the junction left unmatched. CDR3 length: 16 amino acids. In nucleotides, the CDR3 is TGTGCCAGCTCAGGGGGACAGACTCGCTCTGGAAACACCATATATTTT. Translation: CASSGGQTRSGNTIYF.

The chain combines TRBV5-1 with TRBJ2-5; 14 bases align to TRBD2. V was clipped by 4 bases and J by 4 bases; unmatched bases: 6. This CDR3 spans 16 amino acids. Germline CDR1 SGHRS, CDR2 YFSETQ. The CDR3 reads CASSPGLAGGSETQYF. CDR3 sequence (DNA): TGCGCCAGCAGCCCAGGACTAGCGGGGGGTTCAGAGACCCAGTACTTC.

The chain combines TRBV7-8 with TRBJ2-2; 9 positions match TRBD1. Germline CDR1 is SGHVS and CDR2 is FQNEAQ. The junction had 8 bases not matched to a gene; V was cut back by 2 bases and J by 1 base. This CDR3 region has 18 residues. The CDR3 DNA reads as TGTGCCAGCAGCTTAAGGAGTCCGGGACAGGGGAACACCGGGGAGCTGTTTTTT. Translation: CASSLRSPGQGNTGELFF.

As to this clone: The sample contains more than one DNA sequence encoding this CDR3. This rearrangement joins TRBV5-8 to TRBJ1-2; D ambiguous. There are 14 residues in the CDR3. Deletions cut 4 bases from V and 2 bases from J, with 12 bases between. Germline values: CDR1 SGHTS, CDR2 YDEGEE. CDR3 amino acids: CASSTRTGNYGYTF. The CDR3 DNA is TGTGCCAGCAGCACGCGGACGGGGAACTATGGCTACACCTTC. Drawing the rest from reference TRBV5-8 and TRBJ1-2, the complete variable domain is EAGVTQSPTHLIKTRGQQATLRCSPISGHTSVYWYQQALGLGLQFLLWYDEGEERNRGNFPPRFSGRQFPNYSSELNVNALELEDSALYLCASSTRTGNYGYTFGSGTRLTVV.

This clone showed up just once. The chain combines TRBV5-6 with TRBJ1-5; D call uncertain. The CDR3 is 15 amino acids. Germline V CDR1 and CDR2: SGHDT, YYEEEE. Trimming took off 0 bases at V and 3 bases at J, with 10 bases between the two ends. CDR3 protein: CASSLGGGLNQPQHF. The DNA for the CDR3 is TGTGCCAGCAGCTTGGGTGGCGGCCTCAATCAGCCCCAGCATTTT. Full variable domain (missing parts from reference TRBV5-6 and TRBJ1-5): DAGVTQSPTHLIKTRGQQVTLRCSPKSGHDTVSWYQQALGQGPQFIFQYYEEEERQRGNFPDRFSGHQFPNYSSELNVNALLLGDSALYLCASSLGGGLNQPQHFGDGTRLSIL.

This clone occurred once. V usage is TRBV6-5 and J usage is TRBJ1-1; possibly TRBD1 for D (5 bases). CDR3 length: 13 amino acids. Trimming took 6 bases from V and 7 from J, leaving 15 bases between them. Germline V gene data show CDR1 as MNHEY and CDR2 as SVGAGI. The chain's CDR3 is CASSWDGRDEAFF. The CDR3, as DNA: TGTGCCAGCAGCTGGGACGGGAGGGATGAAGCTTTCTTT.

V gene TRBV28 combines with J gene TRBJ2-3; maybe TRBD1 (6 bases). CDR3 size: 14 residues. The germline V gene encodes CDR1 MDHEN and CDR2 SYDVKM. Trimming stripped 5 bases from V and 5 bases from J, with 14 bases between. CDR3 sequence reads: CASSRSGAEDTQYF. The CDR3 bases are TGTGCCAGCAGTCGATCAGGGGCCGAAGATACGCAGTATTTT.

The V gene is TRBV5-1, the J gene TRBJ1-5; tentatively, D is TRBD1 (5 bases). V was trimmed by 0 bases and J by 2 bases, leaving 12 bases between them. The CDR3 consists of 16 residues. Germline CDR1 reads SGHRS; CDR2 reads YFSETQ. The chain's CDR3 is CASSLGLQGGNQPQHF. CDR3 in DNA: TGCGCCAGCAGCTTGGGTCTTCAGGGTGGCAATCAGCCCCAGCATTTT. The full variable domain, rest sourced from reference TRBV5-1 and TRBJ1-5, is KAGVTQTPRYLIKTRGQQVTLSCSPISGHRSVSWYQQTPGQGLQFLFEYFSETQRNKGNFPGRFSGRQFSNSRSEMNVSTLELGDSALYLCASSLGLQGGNQPQHFGDGTRLSIL.

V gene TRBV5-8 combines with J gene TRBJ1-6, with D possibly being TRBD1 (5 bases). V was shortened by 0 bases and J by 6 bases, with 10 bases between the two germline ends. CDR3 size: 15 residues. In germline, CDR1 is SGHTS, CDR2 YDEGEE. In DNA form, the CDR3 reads TGTGCCAGCAGCTTGGTGGAGGGGCCTAATTCACCCCTCCACTTT. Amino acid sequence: CASSLVEGPNSPLHF.